The entry below gives a single TCR beta chain sequence along with its context. What it binds is unknown. This sample was taken from a study of molecular identifiers for immune sequencing clone quantification. About the study: Replicate runs used RNA from about 19,000 or 110,000 naive CD8 cells, which was split five ways into aliquots, and four of those aliquots were then sequenced. Study conclusions and caveats: Even with some 990,000 naive cells present, spiked Jurkat TCR RNA from one cell was reportedly detectable.

Bulk TCR libraries used previously described methods and listed TCR primers. TCRdb used MiXCR to reprocess the PCR reads, holding one entry per CDR3 protein. The profile covers about 63,000 distinct CDR3 sequences, with around 19% appearing a single time and over 1.1% taken by the ten largest. Germline-derived CDR1 and CDR2 are KGHDR and SFDVKD. V lost 8 bases to trimming and J lost 8 bases, with 21 bases between them. This CDR3 comprises 16 residues. V is TRBV24-1 and J is TRBJ1-6; D might be TRBD1 (6 bases). This clonotype originated in a human donor in good health. Some libraries in this study had Jurkat cell RNA spiked in. The sequenced material came from naive CD8+ T cells from blood, with Jurkat cell RNA spiked in. Described subset: FACS-sorted CD8+CD4-CCR7+CD45RA+ naive T cells. This CDR3 is CATNKDRSLYHSPLHF. The CDR3 DNA is TGTGCCACCAACAAGGACAGAAGCCTTTACCATTCACCCCTCCACTTT.